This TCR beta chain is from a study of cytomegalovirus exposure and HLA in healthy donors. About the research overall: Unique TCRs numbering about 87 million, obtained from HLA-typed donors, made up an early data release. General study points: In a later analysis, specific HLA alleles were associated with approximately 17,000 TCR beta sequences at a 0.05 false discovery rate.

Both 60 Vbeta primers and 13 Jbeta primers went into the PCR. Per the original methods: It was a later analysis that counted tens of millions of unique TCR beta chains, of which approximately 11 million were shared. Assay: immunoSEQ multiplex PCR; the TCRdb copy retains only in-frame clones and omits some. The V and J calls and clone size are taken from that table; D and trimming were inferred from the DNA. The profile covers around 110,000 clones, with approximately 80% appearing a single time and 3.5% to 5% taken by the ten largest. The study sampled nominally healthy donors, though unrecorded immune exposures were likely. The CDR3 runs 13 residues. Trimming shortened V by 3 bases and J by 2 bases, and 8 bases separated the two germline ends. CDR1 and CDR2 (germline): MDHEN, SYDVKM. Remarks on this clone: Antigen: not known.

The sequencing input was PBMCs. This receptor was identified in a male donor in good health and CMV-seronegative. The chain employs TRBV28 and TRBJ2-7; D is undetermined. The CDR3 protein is CASSFPHAYEQYF. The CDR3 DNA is TGTGCCAGCAGTTTCCCCCATGCCTACGAGCAGTACTTC.